This T cell receptor beta chain derives from a study of blood T cell repertoires in COVID-19. Study background: Acute-phase and convalescent COVID-19 samples originated in the United States, Italy and Spain. Nucleic acid was either cDNA or gDNA, and it came from T cells, B-cell-depleted T cells, or PBMCs.

In the original analysis: Reference gene primer amplification in the assay estimated nucleated cell counts. Produced via immunoSEQ multiplex PCR; TCRdb's table is partial and in-frame only. Clone size and V and J calls were adopted from that table, with D and trimming inferred from the DNA. Among about 250,000 clones listed, 88% were seen once. This clone has a single count. The sample consisted of peripheral blood. This TCR was sampled from an elderly man with acute or convalescent COVID-19.

The CDR3 DNA reads TGTGCCAGCAGCCCACCTAGCGGGGGGGCGACCTACGAGCAGTACTTC. As protein: CASSPPSGGATYEQYF. This rearrangement joins TRBV7-9 to TRBJ2-7; 12 positions match TRBD2. Per germline, CDR1 SEHNR and CDR2 FQNEAQ (reference sequence). This CDR3 comprises 16 residues. V trimming: 5 bases; J trimming: 2 bases; junction bases outside the gene matches: 7.